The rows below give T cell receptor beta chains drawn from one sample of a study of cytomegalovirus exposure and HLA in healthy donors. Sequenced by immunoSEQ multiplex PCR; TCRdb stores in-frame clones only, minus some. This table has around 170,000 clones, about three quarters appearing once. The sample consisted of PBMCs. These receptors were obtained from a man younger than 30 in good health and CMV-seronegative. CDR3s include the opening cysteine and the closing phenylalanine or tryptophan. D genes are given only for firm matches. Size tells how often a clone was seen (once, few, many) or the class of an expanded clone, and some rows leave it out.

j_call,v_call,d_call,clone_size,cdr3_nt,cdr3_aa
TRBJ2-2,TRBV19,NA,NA,TGTGCCAGTAAAGCGGGCCGGGTGACGGGAGCCGGGGAGCTGTTTTTT,CASKAGRVTGAGELFF
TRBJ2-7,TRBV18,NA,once,TGTGCCAGCTCACCACCTAGCATCTCCTACGAGCAGTACTTC,CASSPPSISYEQYF
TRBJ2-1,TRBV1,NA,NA,TGCACCAGCAGCCAAGATCTAGCTTTTGGGGGCAAAGCCAATGAGCAGTTCTTC,CTSSQDLAFGGKANEQFF
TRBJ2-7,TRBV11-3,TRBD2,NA,TGTGCCAGCAGCGCGCGGGGGGGCCCATTAGACGAGCAGTACTTC,CASSARGGPLDEQYF
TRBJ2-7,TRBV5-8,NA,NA,TGTGCCAGCAGCTATGGGGTAGGGAGCTCCTACGAGCAGTACTTC,CASSYGVGSSYEQYF
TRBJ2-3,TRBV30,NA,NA,TGTGCCTGGGATACAGGGAGCACAGATACGCAGTATTTT,CAWDTGSTDTQYF
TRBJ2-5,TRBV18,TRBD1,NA,TGTGCCAGCTCACCAGGGACAGGTCAAGAGACCCAGTACTTC,CASSPGTGQETQYF
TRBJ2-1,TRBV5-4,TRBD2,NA,TGTGCCAGCAGCCCCCAAAGCGGGAGCGGCTACAATGAGCAGTTCTTC,CASSPQSGSGYNEQFF
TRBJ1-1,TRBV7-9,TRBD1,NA,TGTGCCAGCAGCTTAGCACAGGGGCCGGGGACTGAAGCTTTCTTT,CASSLAQGPGTEAFF
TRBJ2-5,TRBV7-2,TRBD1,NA,TGTGCCAGCGGACGGGACAGGGGCCAAGAGACCCAGTACTTC,CASGRDRGQETQYF
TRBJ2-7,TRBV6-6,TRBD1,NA,TGTGCCAGCAGCCCCGGGACAGGGACTTGGAGCGAGCAGTACTTC,CASSPGTGTWSEQYF
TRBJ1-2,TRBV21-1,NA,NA,TGTGCCAGCAGCAAAAGTCGGGGGAGACAGGGAAGTTTCCACGGCTACACCTTC,CASSKSRGRQGSFHGYTF
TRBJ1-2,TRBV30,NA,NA,TGTGCCTGGAGTGCCGCGTGGTATGGCTACACCTTC,CAWSAAWYGYTF
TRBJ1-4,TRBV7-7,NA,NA,TGTGCTAGCAGCCTAACAGGGTCAAGGAGTGAAAAACTGTTTTTT,CASSLTGSRSEKLFF
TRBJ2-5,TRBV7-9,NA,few,TGTGCCAGCAGCTATCCGACAGAAAACCAAGAGACCCAGTACTTC,CASSYPTENQETQYF
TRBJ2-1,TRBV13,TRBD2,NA,TGTGCCAGCAGCCCGCGGACTAGCGGGAGTGGCTACAATGAGCAGTTCTTC,CASSPRTSGSGYNEQFF
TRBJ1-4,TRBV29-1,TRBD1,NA,TGCAGCGTTGGGGACAGGCGGGAAAAACTGTTTTTT,CSVGDRREKLFF
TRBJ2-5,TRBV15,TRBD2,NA,TGTGCCACCAGCAGAAAGACCCGAGGACTAGTTCAAGAGACCCAGTACTTC,CATSRKTRGLVQETQYF
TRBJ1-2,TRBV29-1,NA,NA,TGCAGCGTTGTTAGGGACACTAACTATGGCTACACCTTC,CSVVRDTNYGYTF
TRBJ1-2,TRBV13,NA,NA,TGTGCCAGCAGCCAGACGGGGGGGTATGGCTACACCTTC,CASSQTGGYGYTF
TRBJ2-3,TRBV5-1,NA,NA,TGCGCCAGCAGCTTGGCCTCGTCAAAACGGGTTATAGATACGCAGTATTTT,CASSLASSKRVIDTQYF
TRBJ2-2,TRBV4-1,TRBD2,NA,TGCGCCAGCAGCCAAGGGGGGGGGACCGGGGAGCTGTTTTTT,CASSQGGGTGELFF
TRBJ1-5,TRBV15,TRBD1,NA,TGTGCCACCAGCGACGGACAGGGGGCTTATAGCAATCAGCCCCAGCATTTT,CATSDGQGAYSNQPQHF
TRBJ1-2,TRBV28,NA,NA,TGTGCCAGCCGTACAGGGTTTAACTATGGCTACACCTTC,CASRTGFNYGYTF
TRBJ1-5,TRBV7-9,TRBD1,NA,TGTGCCAGCAGCCTTACCACAGGGGTGCCCCAGCATTTT,CASSLTTGVPQHF
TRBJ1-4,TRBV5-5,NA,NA,TGTGCCAGCAGCCAACCCGGGACACCGCTTGAAAAACTGTTTTTT,CASSQPGTPLEKLFF
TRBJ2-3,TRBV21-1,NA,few,TGTGCCAGCGGGGGAGGAGCGGGAGGAGATACGCAGTATTTT,CASGGGAGGDTQYF
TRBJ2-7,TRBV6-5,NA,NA,TGTGCCAGCAGGTCCTTCGGGGGCTCCTACGAGCAGTACTTC,CASRSFGGSYEQYF
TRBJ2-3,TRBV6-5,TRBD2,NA,TGTGCCAGCAGTTACTCGACTAGCGGGTCCACAGATACGCAGTATTTT,CASSYSTSGSTDTQYF
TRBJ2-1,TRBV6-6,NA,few,TGTGCCAGCAGTTACGAAGCGGACGAGCAGTTCTTC,CASSYEADEQFF
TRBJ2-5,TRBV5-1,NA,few,TGCGCCAGCAGCCAGGGCACAGGTCGGGAGGAGACCCAGTACTTC,CASSQGTGREETQYF
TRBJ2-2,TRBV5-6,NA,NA,TGTGCCAGCAGCTTGGGGTCAGGGACGAACACCGGGGAGCTGTTTTTT,CASSLGSGTNTGELFF
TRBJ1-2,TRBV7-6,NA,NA,TGTGCCAGCAGCTGGGGGGACTATGGCTACACCTTC,CASSWGDYGYTF
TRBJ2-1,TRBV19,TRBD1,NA,TGTGCCAGTAGTGACCGGGACAGGGGGGTTGAGCAGTTCTTC,CASSDRDRGVEQFF
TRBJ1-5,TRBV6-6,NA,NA,TGTGCCAGCAGTAACCTCTCAGGGGGCAATCAGCCCCAGCATTTT,CASSNLSGGNQPQHF
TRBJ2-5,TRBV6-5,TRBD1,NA,TGTGCCAGCCGCGCCTGGGGACAGGTCGACGAGACCCAGTACTTC,CASRAWGQVDETQYF
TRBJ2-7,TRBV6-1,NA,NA,TGTGCCAGCAGCCCCATCGGAGATACCTACGAGCAGTACTTC,CASSPIGDTYEQYF
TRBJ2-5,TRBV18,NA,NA,TGTGCCAGCTCACCACAAGGCGGGAAAGAGACCCAGTACTTC,CASSPQGGKETQYF
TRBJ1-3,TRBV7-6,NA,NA,TGTGCCAGCAGCTTACGACAGGATCCCTCTGGAAACACCATATATTTT,CASSLRQDPSGNTIYF
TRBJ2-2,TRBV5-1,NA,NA,TGCGCCAGCAGCAAACTAGGATCCGGGGAGCTGTTTTTT,CASSKLGSGELFF
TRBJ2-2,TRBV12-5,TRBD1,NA,TGTGCTAGTGGTTTGGGGACAGGGATCACCGGGGAGCTGTTTTTT,CASGLGTGITGELFF
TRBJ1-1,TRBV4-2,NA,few,TGTGCCAGCAGCCTAGCAGTGGGCACTGAAGCTTTCTTT,CASSLAVGTEAFF
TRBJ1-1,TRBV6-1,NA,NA,TGTGCCAGCACCACCCCAGGGGCTGGGGGCACTGAAGCTTTCTTT,CASTTPGAGGTEAFF
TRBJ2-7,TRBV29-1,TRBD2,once,TGCAGCGTTGAGTCCCCGGGACTAGCACCATACGAGCAGTACTTC,CSVESPGLAPYEQYF
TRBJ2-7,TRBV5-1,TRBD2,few,TGCGCCAGCAGCTTGAATCCAGCGGGGAGCTCCTACGAGCAGTACTTC,CASSLNPAGSSYEQYF
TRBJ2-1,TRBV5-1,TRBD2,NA,TGCGCCAGCAGCTTGGTCCGGGGGGGACGGGAGCAGTTCTTC,CASSLVRGGREQFF
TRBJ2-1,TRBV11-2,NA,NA,TGTGCCAGCAGCCCTTCCCGGAATGAGCAGTTCTTC,CASSPSRNEQFF
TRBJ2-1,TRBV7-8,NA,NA,TGTGCCAGCAGCTCCGCCATACAGGGAAGTGAGCAGTTCTTC,CASSSAIQGSEQFF
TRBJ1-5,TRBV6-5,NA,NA,TGTGCCAGCAGTTACTCGTTCTCAGGCAATCAGCCCCAGCATTTT,CASSYSFSGNQPQHF
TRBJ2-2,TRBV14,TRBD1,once,TGTGCCAGCAGCCGAGGACAGGGGGCGAACGGGGAGCTGTTTTTT,CASSRGQGANGELFF
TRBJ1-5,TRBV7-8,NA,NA,TGTGCCAGCAGCTTAGGGGCAGGGAATGGCAATCAGCCCCAGCATTTT,CASSLGAGNGNQPQHF
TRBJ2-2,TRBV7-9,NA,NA,TGTGCCTGCCCAGGGGCTAACACCGGGGAGCTGTTTTTT,CACPGANTGELFF
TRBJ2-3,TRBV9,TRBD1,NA,TGTGCCAGCAGCATCTGGACAGGGATCACAGATACGCAGTATTTT,CASSIWTGITDTQYF
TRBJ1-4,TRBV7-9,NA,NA,TGTGCCAGCAGCTTAGTGGGGCCAAGGGGTGATGAAAAACTGTTTTTT,CASSLVGPRGDEKLFF
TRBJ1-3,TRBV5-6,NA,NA,TGTGCCAGCAGCTTGGCCGGGGGTCTCTCTGGAAACACCATATATTTT,CASSLAGGLSGNTIYF
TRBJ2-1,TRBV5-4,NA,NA,TGTGCCAGCAGCTTGAGAGCTCCACAGGGCGATGAGCAGTTCTTC,CASSLRAPQGDEQFF
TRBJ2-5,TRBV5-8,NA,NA,TGTGCCAGCAGCTTGGTACCCAGGATCCAAGAGACCCAGTACTTC,CASSLVPRIQETQYF
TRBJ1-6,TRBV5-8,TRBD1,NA,TGTGCCAGCAGCTCCCGACAGGGGCACAATTCACCCCTCCACTTT,CASSSRQGHNSPLHF
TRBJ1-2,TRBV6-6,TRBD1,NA,TGTGCCAGCAGTCACGGGACAGACTATGGCTACACCTTC,CASSHGTDYGYTF